Listed below are T cell receptor beta chains from one sample, sequenced in a study of a mutant IDH1 vaccine in newly diagnosed glioma. These receptors have no known antigen. Produced via immunoSEQ multiplex PCR; TCRdb's table is partial and in-frame only. The sample yields tens of thousands of clones, roughly 90% seen once. Here the sequenced sample was PBMCs, taken from a glioma patient whose treatment included an IDH1 peptide vaccine. Receptor source: a woman aged 50 to 65 with glioma. Each CDR3 is given with its conserved first and last residue. A D gene is named only where the DNA matches it firmly. Where a row states a size, it is once, few, many or the class of an expanded clone; other rows omit it.

V gene	J gene	clone size	D gene	CDR3 DNA	CDR3 protein
TRBV2	TRBJ2-7	.	.	TGTGCCAGCAGTGTCGGGACAACCTACGAGCAGTACTTC	CASSVGTTYEQYF
TRBV5-1	TRBJ2-5	.	TRBD1	TGCGCCAGCAGCTTAGGGGGCGCGCGACAAGAGACCCAGTACTTC	CASSLGGARQETQYF
TRBV27	TRBJ2-3	.	.	TGTGCCAGCAGTTTAGGAGACCCTAGCACAGATACGCAGTATTTT	CASSLGDPSTDTQYF
TRBV27	TRBJ2-1	.	TRBD2	TGTGCCAGCAGTTTACTAGCGGAGGGGTACAATGAGCAGTTCTTC	CASSLLAEGYNEQFF
TRBV6-1	TRBJ1-1	.	.	TGTGCCACCTCTTTACCCCCGGACCTTGAAGCTTTCTTT	CATSLPPDLEAFF
TRBV7-6	TRBJ1-3	.	.	TGTGCCAGCAGCCCCTCGGTGGGCGCTGGAAACACCATATATTTT	CASSPSVGAGNTIYF
TRBV5-1	TRBJ2-3	.	.	TGCGCCAGCAGCTTGACTTTGGGGCCCACAGATACGCAGTATTTT	CASSLTLGPTDTQYF
TRBV5-6	TRBJ1-6	.	TRBD1	TGTGCCAGCAGCTTGGCTGACAGGGGAGTCTCACCCCTCCACTTT	CASSLADRGVSPLHF
TRBV7-9	TRBJ2-1	.	TRBD2	TGTGCCAGCCCTGCAAGCGGAGCGGGAGTCGTCAATGAGCAGTTCTTC	CASPASGAGVVNEQFF
TRBV25-1	TRBJ1-4	.	TRBD1	TGTGCCAGCAGTGAATATAAAACAGGGGCTAATGAAAAACTGTTTTTT	CASSEYKTGANEKLFF
TRBV5-4	TRBJ1-4	.	.	TGTGCCAGCAGTTTCGGCAGAGGGACGACTAATGAAAAACTGTTTTTT	CASSFGRGTTNEKLFF
TRBV19	TRBJ2-7	few	.	TGTGCCAGTAGTATTTCCGGCCCCAGCGAGCAGTACTTC	CASSISGPSEQYF
TRBV29-1	TRBJ2-5	.	TRBD1	TGCAGCGTTGAGCCGGGACAGGGAGCAGAGACCCAGTACTTC	CSVEPGQGAETQYF
TRBV5-1	TRBJ1-2	once	.	TGCGCCAGCAGCTTGGTAGGGACGGACTATGGCTACACCTTC	CASSLVGTDYGYTF
TRBV7-9	TRBJ1-2	.	TRBD1	TGTGCCAGCAGCACGGGGACAGGGTGGTTCGGCTACACCTTC	CASSTGTGWFGYTF
TRBV4-1	TRBJ2-5	.	.	TGCGCCAGCAGCTTGGGAGCGGCCCAAGAGACCCAGTACTTC	CASSLGAAQETQYF